This TCR beta chain derives from a study of CD8+CD57+ T cells in acquired aplastic anemia. Across the study: Sorted CD4+ and CD8+ cells yielded DNA averaging around 3.2 ug. Broader study findings: The study found no significant CD8+ Simpson's diversity difference between patients and controls.

Details on this clonotype: Its antigen remains unknown.

TCR beta VDJ and CDR3 were profiled, and genomic DNA was the template. TCRdb re-called the reads with MiXCR, one entry per CDR3 protein. This table has around 190,000 distinct CDR3 sequences, over 60% appearing once. Germline V lookup: CDR1 SQVTM, CDR2 ANQGSEA. This CDR3 has 13 residues. The ends lost 4 bases at V and 1 base at J; junction bases unmatched: 3. The rearrangement joins TRBV29-1 to TRBJ2-7; 8 nucleotides match TRBD2. Sequences were obtained from sorted CD4+, CD8+, or CD8+CD57+ T cells (not recorded which) from PBMCs. This TCR derives from a human donor in good health. CDR3 loop: CSVGSGRSYEQYF. CDR3 DNA sequence: TGCAGCGTTGGCAGCGGGAGATCCTACGAGCAGTACTTC.